This T cell receptor beta chain was captured by sequencing in a study of blood T cell repertoires in COVID-19. Overall study context: The samples span acute and convalescent COVID-19 from the United States, Italy and Spain. Sources were T cells, B-cell-depleted T cells, or PBMCs; the material itself was cDNA or gDNA.

The germline gives CDR1 SGHTA, CDR2 FQGNSA. V was pared by 5 bases and J by 3 bases, with 14 bases between. The CDR3 spans 15 residues. Only in-frame clones appear in the TCRdb table, and some are missing; sequencing was by immunoSEQ multiplex PCR. The table shows more than 110,000 clones, with 85% to 90% occurring only once. Sample: peripheral blood. The source of this sequence is a man between 60 and 75 years old with active or convalescent COVID-19. The chain combines TRBV7-2 with TRBJ1-3; possibly TRBD1 for D (5 bases). This chain's CDR3 is CASSRMGGNGNTIYF. The DNA for the CDR3 is TGTGCCAGCAGCCGGATGGGGGGGAATGGAAACACCATATATTTT.